At least ten counts were recorded for the clone carrying this T cell receptor beta chain. Its antigen is as yet unknown. The record originates from a study of human T cells and chemical hapten exposure. Study results and limitations: TCRs at a frequency above 1 in 1000 stayed unchanged with DPC sensitization.

Germline V gene sequence: CDR1 SGHTA, CDR2 FQGTGA. The CDR3 consists of 15 residues. V lost 5 bases and J lost 3; bases outside the gene matches: 7. Time point noted: patch test 1, 2 weeks after DPC sensitization. The treatment denotes: therapeutic diphenylcyclopropenone sensitization with weekly scalp DPC. Original handling: Per sample, the median was about 95,000 TCRs, with values from roughly 25,000 to 750,000. From the RACE reads, TCRdb called clonotypes with MiXCR, one entry per CDR3 protein. In this record, the V and J calls reflect TCRdb's handling and not the investigators' own analysis. The sample yields around 120,000 distinct CDR3 sequences, roughly 15% seen once.

V is TRBV7-3 and J is TRBJ2-3; 8 nucleotides line up with TRBD1. The source was whole blood, collected in connection with sensitization to the hapten diphenylcyclopropenone (DPC). The source is a man between 18 and 29 years old with alopecia areata. Some clones in this sample may be carry-over from other donors' samples. In nucleotides, the CDR3 is TGTGCCAGCAGCCCGGACAGGGTCATGACAGATACGCAGTATTTT. Its protein is CASSPDRVMTDTQYF.